This is a list of T cell receptor beta chains from one sample in a study of cytomegalovirus exposure and HLA in healthy donors. The method was immunoSEQ multiplex PCR; TCRdb's version includes in-frame clones alone and lacks a portion of them. The profile covers over 150,000 clones, with about four fifths appearing a single time and approximately 4.8% taken by the ten largest. Sequencing used PBMCs. These receptors were collected from a man aged 25 to 40 in good health and CMV-seronegative. CDR3s include the opening cysteine and the closing phenylalanine or tryptophan. The order of the fields is V gene, clone size, D gene, CDR3 length, J gene, CDR3 DNA, CDR3 protein. A D gene is named only where the DNA matches it firmly. For some rows the clone size is stated as once, few or many, or as a class when expanded; others skip it.

V: TRBV9; size: .; D: .; length: 13; J: TRBJ2-7; DNA: TGTGCCAGCAGCGCCACATCTGGAGACGAGCAGTACTTC; CDR3: CASSATSGDEQYF
V: TRBV5-5; size: .; D: .; length: 11; J: TRBJ2-7; DNA: TGTGCCAGCAGCGCCGGGAACGAGCAGTACTTC; CDR3: CASSAGNEQYF
V: TRBV5-6; size: .; D: TRBD1; length: 16; J: TRBJ2-7; DNA: TGTGCCAGCAGCTTTAGACAGGGGGCCACCGGCAACGAGCAGTACTTC; CDR3: CASSFRQGATGNEQYF
V: TRBV10-3; size: .; D: .; length: 15; J: TRBJ1-2; DNA: TGTGCCATCAGTGAATGGGGGGAGACTAACTATGGCTACACCTTC; CDR3: CAISEWGETNYGYTF
V: TRBV6-1; size: .; D: TRBD1; length: 14; J: TRBJ1-2; DNA: TGTGCCAGCAGCGCCGGGACAGGGGGTTATGGCTACACCTTC; CDR3: CASSAGTGGYGYTF
V: TRBV15; size: .; D: TRBD2; length: 14; J: TRBJ2-7; DNA: TGTGCCACGTCTCCCCGTCTAGCGGGAGTTGAGCAGTACTTC; CDR3: CATSPRLAGVEQYF
V: TRBV28; size: .; D: TRBD2; length: 15; J: TRBJ2-3; DNA: TGTGCCAGCAGTTCCAGGACTAGCGGTACAGATACGCAGTATTTT; CDR3: CASSSRTSGTDTQYF
V: TRBV28; size: .; D: .; length: 17; J: TRBJ1-5; DNA: TGTGCCAGCAGTTCAGGGCAGGGTGCGATTAGCAATCAGCCCCAGCATTTT; CDR3: CASSSGQGAISNQPQHF
V: TRBV27; size: .; D: TRBD1; length: 17; J: TRBJ2-2; DNA: TGTGCCAGCAGATCCCGACAGGGAGTAGAGTACACCGGGGAGCTGTTTTTT; CDR3: CASRSRQGVEYTGELFF
V: TRBV29-1; size: few; D: .; length: 12; J: TRBJ2-7; DNA: TGCAGCGTTGAGACAGCTTTCTACGAGCAGTACTTC; CDR3: CSVETAFYEQYF